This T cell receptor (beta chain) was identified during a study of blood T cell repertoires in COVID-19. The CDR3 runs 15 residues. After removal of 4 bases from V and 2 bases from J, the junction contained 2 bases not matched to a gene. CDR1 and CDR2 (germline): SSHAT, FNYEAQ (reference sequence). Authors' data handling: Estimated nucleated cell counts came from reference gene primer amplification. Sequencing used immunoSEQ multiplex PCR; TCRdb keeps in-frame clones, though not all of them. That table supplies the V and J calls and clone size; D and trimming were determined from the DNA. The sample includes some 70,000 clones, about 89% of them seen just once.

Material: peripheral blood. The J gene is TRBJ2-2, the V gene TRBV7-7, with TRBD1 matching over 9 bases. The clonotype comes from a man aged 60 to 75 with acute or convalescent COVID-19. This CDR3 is CASSSGQGNTGELFF. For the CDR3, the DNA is TGTGCCAGCAGCTCGGGACAGGGAAACACCGGGGAGCTGTTTTTT.